This T cell receptor beta chain stems from a study of post-analysis software for immune sequencing data. Study-level findings and limits: Versus controls, multiple sclerosis patients showed significantly lower diversity (normalized Chao1). Higher frequency in patients than in controls was seen for roughly five TRBV segments, with TRBV5-6, TRBV5-1 and TRBV20-1 among them.

The trim removed 5 bases at V and 10 bases at J, leaving 3 bases unmatched. The CDR3 is made up of 12 amino acids. CDR1 is SEHNR, CDR2 FQNEAQ, per germline (reference sequence). Note on this clonotype: Its antigen remains unidentified.

TCR beta cDNA libraries included unique molecular identifiers. Between roughly 1 and 11 million T cells gave rise to hundreds of thousands of cDNA molecules. TCRdb recomputed calls from the PCR reads with MiXCR, one row per CDR3 protein. The sample has hundreds of thousands of distinct CDR3 sequences, 59% seen once; the top ten hold about 11%. The chain combines TRBV7-9 with TRBJ2-1; 9 bases match TRBD1. Input material: blood. The TCR comes from a girl aged 2 to 10 with multiple sclerosis. DNA for the CDR3: TGTGCCAGCAGCGCAGGACAGGGGGAGCAGTTCTTC. It encodes CASSAGQGEQFF.